These 18 T cell receptor beta chains share one sample of origin, sequenced in a study of pediatric ulcerative colitis. This table comes from immunoSEQ multiplex PCR, and its TCRdb copy is limited to in-frame clones, with some not included. The sample lists around 68,000 clones; just over 75% were seen once. The sequenced sample was blood. These receptors were collected from a boy aged 10-17 years with moderate ulcerative colitis.

The gene calls are TRBV10-3 and TRBJ1-2; tentatively, D is TRBD1 (6 bases). This CDR3 region has 13 residues. Germline CDR1 is ENHRY and CDR2 is SYGVKD. V dropped 6 bases and J dropped 5 bases, with 13 bases sitting between them. CDR3 nucleotide sequence: TGTGCCATCAGGACAGGTTTTGGGTATGGCTACACCTTC. Its translation: CAIRTGFGYGYTF.

The chain carries TRBV13 and TRBJ2-5; D might be TRBD1 or TRBD2, each matching 5 bases. CDR3 length equals 16 residues. In germline, CDR1 is PRHDT, CDR2 FYEKMQ (reference sequence). The V gene lost 5 bases and the J gene lost 2 bases, with 18 bases spanning the gap. CDR3 DNA sequence: TGTGCCAGCAGCGGGGTCCGTGGGGGAGTTCAAGAGACCCAGTACTTC. Amino acids: CASSGVRGGVQETQYF.

The chain recombines TRBV25-1 with TRBJ2-7, with D maybe TRBD2 (7 bases). The V and J ends lost 6 bases and 2 bases respectively, with 11 bases between them. The CDR3 length is 13 residues. Germline V gene data show CDR1 as MGHDK and CDR2 as SYGVNS. CDR3 amino acids: CASRGGPTYEQYF. CDR3 nucleotide sequence: TGTGCCAGCAGGGGGGGGCCCACCTACGAGCAGTACTTC.

This clone was recorded only once. The chain links TRBV7-9 to TRBJ2-7; 9 bases fit TRBD2. The CDR3 runs to 15 residues. Germline V gene data show CDR1 as SEHNR and CDR2 as FQNEAQ (reference sequence). The junction had 7 bases not matched to a gene; V was cut back by 1 base and J by 6 bases. CDR3 amino acids: CASSLVRGGSPEQYF. Written as DNA, the CDR3 is TGTGCCAGCAGCTTAGTGCGGGGGGGAAGTCCCGAGCAGTACTTC.

This chain uses TRBV25-1 with TRBJ2-7; 12 nucleotides match TRBD2. Losses at the gene ends were 2 bases for V and 4 bases for J; bases not matched to a gene: 3. The CDR3 is made up of 15 amino acids. Germline CDR1 MGHDK, CDR2 SYGVNS. CDR3: CASSETTSGGYEQYF. The CDR3 DNA follows: TGTGCCAGCAGTGAAACGACTAGCGGGGGATACGAGCAGTACTTC.

V usage is TRBV4-3 and J usage is TRBJ2-3; the D gene is possibly TRBD1 (7 bases). CDR1 and CDR2 from the germline V gene are LGHNA and YSLEER. The CDR3 extends over 14 amino acids. Trimming left V 2 bases short and J 9 bases short, with 15 bases between. CDR3 sequence (DNA): TGCGCCAGCAGCCAACAGGGGGGATCTGAGACGCAGTATTTT. Its protein is CASSQQGGSETQYF.

The chain's CDR3 is CASSQERQGAGGYTF. CDR3 DNA: TGCGCCAGCAGCCAAGAGCGACAGGGGGCGGGTGGCTACACCTTC. The chain joins TRBV4-3 to TRBJ1-2; TRBD1 matches 10 bases. The CDR3 extends over 15 amino acids. Germline V lookup: CDR1 LGHNA, CDR2 YSLEER. Trimming at V came to 0 bases and at J to 7 bases, leaving 5 bases not matched to a gene.

The CDR3: CASSAGVNEQYF. The CDR3 nucleotides are TGTGCCAGCAGCGCCGGGGTGAACGAGCAGTACTTC. This chain joins TRBV5-4 and TRBJ2-7; TRBD2 might be the D (5 bases). The CDR3 has 12 amino acids. Germline assignment: CDR1 SGHNT and CDR2 YYREEE (reference sequence). The V end was cut by 4 bases, the J end by 5 bases, with 10 bases between. Full variable domain (outside the CDR3, taken from reference TRBV5-4 and TRBJ2-7): ETGVTQSPTHLIKTRGQQVTLRCSSQSGHNTVSWYQQALGQGPQFIFQYYREEENGRGNFPPRFSGLQFPNYSSELNVNALELDDSALYLCASSAGVNEQYFGPGTRLTVT.

This sequence joins TRBV28 and TRBJ1-3; 8 nucleotides line up with TRBD1. Germline CDR1 reads MDHEN; CDR2 reads SYDVKM. The CDR3 length is 16 residues. With V trimmed by 4 bases and J by 2 bases, 7 bases remained unmatched. The chain's CDR3 is CASSSLTGVAGNTIYF. The CDR3 DNA is TGTGCCAGCAGTTCTTTGACAGGGGTAGCTGGAAACACCATATATTTT.

The V call is TRBV14, the J call TRBJ2-2, with D possibly being TRBD1 (5 bases). This CDR3 has 13 amino acids. V was trimmed by 8 bases and J by 1 base, leaving 8 bases between them. From germline, CDR1 is SGHDN and CDR2 FVKESK. CDR3 DNA sequence: TGTGCCAGCCTCAGGGTGAACACCGGGGAGCTGTTTTTT. It encodes CASLRVNTGELFF.

The V call is TRBV21-1, the J call TRBJ1-1. TRBV21-1 is an annotated pseudogene. The CDR3 length is 11 residues. CDR3 nucleotides: TGTGCCAGCAGCAATGGCACTGAAGCTTTCTTT. Translated: CASSNGTEAFF.

The chain combines TRBV4-1 with TRBJ1-2; TRBD1 matches at 11 bases. The CDR3 runs to 15 residues. V was clipped by 4 bases and J by 4 bases; unmatched bases: 5. CDR1 MGHRA and CDR2 YSYEKL come from the germline V gene. The CDR3 coding sequence is TGCGCCAGCAGCCCCGTGGGACAGGGGGTCTATGGCTACACCTTC. This encodes CASSPVGQGVYGYTF.

The chain employs TRBV5-5 and TRBJ2-6, with 13 bases matching TRBD2. This CDR3 contains 16 residues. Germline loops: CDR1 SGHKS, CDR2 YYEKEE (reference sequence). V shed 8 bases, J shed 1 base, and the junction held 3 bases outside the gene matches. The CDR3 reads CASEGLAGSGANVLTF. In DNA form, the CDR3 reads TGTGCCAGTGAGGGACTAGCGGGGTCTGGGGCCAACGTCCTGACTTTC.

This chain uses TRBV7-9 with TRBJ2-1; TRBD1 aligns across 10 bases. Germline assignment: CDR1 SEHNR and CDR2 FQNEAQ (reference sequence). Trimming removed 8 bases from V and 6 bases from J; junction bases left unmatched: 13. CDR3 size: 16 residues. For the CDR3, the DNA is TGTGCCAGCGGAACTACCCTCGGGACAGGGGTCAATGAGCAGTTCTTC. It translates to CASGTTLGTGVNEQFF. Using reference TRBV7-9 and TRBJ2-1 for the parts outside the CDR3, the full variable domain is DTGVSQNPRHKITKRGQNVTFRCDPISEHNRLYWYRQTLGQGPEFLTYFQNEAQLEKSRLLSDRFSAERPKGSFSTLEIQRTEQGDSAMYLCASGTTLGTGVNEQFFGPGTRLTVL.

V usage is TRBV6-6 and J usage is TRBJ2-5; D could derive from TRBD1 or TRBD2 (5 bases each). The CDR3 runs to 15 residues. Trimming stripped 2 bases from V and 3 bases from J, with 13 bases between. CDR1 is MNHNY and CDR2 is SVGAGI in the germline V gene (reference sequence). The CDR3 sequence is CASSYPGAGEETQYF. The CDR3 nucleotides are TGTGCCAGCAGTTACCCCGGGGCCGGAGAAGAGACCCAGTACTTC.

The rearrangement uses TRBV25-1 and TRBJ2-4; 7 nucleotides match TRBD1. Per germline, CDR1 MGHDK and CDR2 SYGVNS. This CDR3 is 15 amino acids long. V trimming: 9 bases; J trimming: 1 base; junction bases outside the gene matches: 9. The CDR3 spells CASLQGIDAKNIQYF. The CDR3 DNA sequence: TGTGCCAGTCTACAGGGGATTGATGCCAAAAACATTCAGTACTTC.

This clone was counted between two and nine times. V usage is TRBV18 and J usage is TRBJ1-2; D gene unclear. CDR1 is KGHSH, CDR2 LQKENI, per germline. V lost 3 bases and J 8 bases, leaving 13 bases between the germline ends. The CDR3 sequence is 13 residues long. The CDR3 loop reads CASSPASMGGYTF. The CDR3 nucleotides are TGTGCCAGCTCACCCGCGTCTATGGGCGGCTACACCTTC.

This clone was seen once. The chain combines TRBV27 with TRBJ2-7; D gene uncertain. The CDR3 consists of 15 residues. The V gene's germline CDR1 is MNHEY and CDR2 SMNVEV (reference sequence). Trimming shortened V by 8 bases and J by 3 bases, and 20 bases separated the two germline ends. The CDR3 DNA reads as TGTGCCAGCCACGCCGCTGGCAGTTCGTTCTACGAGCAGTACTTC. Its translation is CASHAAGSSFYEQYF.